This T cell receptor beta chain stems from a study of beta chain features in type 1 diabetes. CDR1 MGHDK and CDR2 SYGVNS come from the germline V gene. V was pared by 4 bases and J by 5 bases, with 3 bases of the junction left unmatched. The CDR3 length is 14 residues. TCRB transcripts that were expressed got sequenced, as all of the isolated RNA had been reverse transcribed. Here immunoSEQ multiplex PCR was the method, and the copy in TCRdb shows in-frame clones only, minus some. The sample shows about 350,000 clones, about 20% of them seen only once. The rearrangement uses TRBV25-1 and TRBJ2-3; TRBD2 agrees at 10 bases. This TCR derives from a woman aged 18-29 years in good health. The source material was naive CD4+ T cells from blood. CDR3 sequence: CASSVAGGRDTQYF. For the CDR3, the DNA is TGTGCCAGCAGTGTAGCGGGGGGTCGAGATACGCAGTATTTT. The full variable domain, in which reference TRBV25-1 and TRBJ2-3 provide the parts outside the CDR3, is EADIYQTPRYLVIGTGKKITLECSQTMGHDKMYWYQQDPGMELHLIHYSYGVNSTEKGDLSSESTVSRIRTEHFPLTLESARPSHTSQYLCASSVAGGRDTQYFGPGTRLTVL.